This T cell receptor beta chain was recovered during a study of blood T cell repertoires in COVID-19. Study in general: Specimens from acute and convalescent COVID-19 originated in the United States, Italy and Spain. Nucleic acid was either cDNA or gDNA, and it came from T cells, B-cell-depleted T cells, or PBMCs.

CDR1 and CDR2 from the germline V gene are MDHEN and SYDVKM. This CDR3 region has 14 residues. The V and J ends lost 4 bases and 13 bases respectively, with 22 bases between them. Per the authors' pipeline: Estimated nucleated cell counts came from reference gene primer amplification. The repertoire was sequenced with immunoSEQ multiplex PCR; TCRdb's copy has only in-frame clones and lacks some. V and J calls and clone size come straight from that table; D and trimming were deduced from the DNA. The table records over 75,000 clones, roughly 80% of them present only once. V is TRBV28 and J is TRBJ1-2, with no clear D. This clonotype was sampled from a man aged 70-80 years with acute or convalescent COVID-19. The sample consisted of peripheral blood. The CDR3 sequence is CASSSAGAGRIATF. The CDR3 nucleotides read TGTGCCAGCAGTTCCGCGGGAGCAGGACGCATAGCCACCTTC.